The 23 T cell receptor beta chains listed next were all sequenced from one sample in a study of cytomegalovirus exposure and HLA in healthy donors. A multiplex PCR was run with 60 Vbeta primers and 13 Jbeta primers. Method: immunoSEQ multiplex PCR; TCRdb's copy keeps in-frame clones and lacks some. The sample includes 80,000 or so clones, more than 50% of them seen just once. Material for sequencing was PBMCs. These TCRs come from a male donor in good health and CMV-seropositive.

This clone showed up just a few times. V gene TRBV7-9 combines with J gene TRBJ2-5; weak D call: TRBD2 (6 bases). The CDR3 totals 14 residues. Trimming shortened V by 3 bases and J by 7 bases, and 15 bases separated the two germline ends. Germline-derived CDR1 and CDR2 are SEHNR and FQNEAQ (reference sequence). The CDR3 loop reads CASSLGTRRPTQYF. The CDR3 DNA sequence: TGTGCCAGCAGCTTGGGGACTCGCCGGCCGACCCAGTACTTC.

The table lists this clone with a count of one. V usage is TRBV9 and J usage is TRBJ2-5, with D unresolved. V shed 4 bases and J shed 4 bases, with 5 bases lying between them. CDR3 size: 11 residues. Per germline, CDR1 SGDLS and CDR2 YYNGEE. The CDR3 DNA reads as TGTGCCAGCAGCCCAGGAGAGACCCAGTACTTC. Protein sequence: CASSPGETQYF.

This clone was seen only a few times. This chain links TRBV9 with TRBJ2-5; 11 bases line up with TRBD2. The V gene end was trimmed by 4 bases and the J gene end by 2 bases; junction bases not matched to a gene: 4. The CDR3 sequence is 15 residues long. Germline values: CDR1 SGDLS, CDR2 YYNGEE. In DNA, the CDR3 is TGTGCCAGCAGCTCCCTAGCGGGGGGTCAAGAGACCCAGTACTTC. Protein product: CASSSLAGGQETQYF. Full variable domain (missing parts from reference TRBV9 and TRBJ2-5): DSGVTQTPKHLITATGQRVTLRCSPRSGDLSVYWYQQSLDQGLQFLIQYYNGEERAKGNILERFSAQQFPDLHSELNLSSLELGDSALYFCASSSLAGGQETQYFGPGTRLLVL.

This chain uses TRBV9 with TRBJ2-5; 7 bases map to TRBD1. The junction had 3 bases not matched to a gene; V was cut back by 2 bases and J by 5 bases. The germline gives CDR1 SGDLS, CDR2 YYNGEE. CDR3 length equals 13 residues. The CDR3 is CASSVGRGETQYF. As DNA, the CDR3 is TGTGCCAGCAGCGTCGGCAGGGGGGAGACCCAGTACTTC. Variable domain in full (rest from reference TRBV9 and TRBJ2-5): DSGVTQTPKHLITATGQRVTLRCSPRSGDLSVYWYQQSLDQGLQFLIQYYNGEERAKGNILERFSAQQFPDLHSELNLSSLELGDSALYFCASSVGRGETQYFGPGTRLLVL.

V gene TRBV6-1 combines with J gene TRBJ1-1; 9 bases are shared with TRBD1. Trimming took 4 bases from V and 1 from J; bases not matched to a gene: 1. The germline V gene encodes CDR1 MNHNS and CDR2 SASEGT. The length of the CDR3 is 14 residues. CDR3 sequence reads: CASSVTGGNTEAFF. The CDR3 DNA reads as TGTGCCAGCAGTGTGACAGGGGGGAACACTGAAGCTTTCTTT.

The chain couples TRBV6-5 to TRBJ2-3; TRBD1 might be the D (6 bases). The ends were cut back, 2 bases at V and 11 bases at J, with 14 bases in the middle. CDR3 length: 13 residues. CDR1 and CDR2 from the germline V gene are MNHEY and SVGAGI. CDR3 nucleotides: TGTGCCAGCAGTTACCGCGGTCAGGGGTGGCAGTATTTT. It encodes CASSYRGQGWQYF.

The rearrangement uses TRBV7-3 and TRBJ2-3; 10 nucleotides agree with TRBD2. Germline V gene lookup returns CDR1 SGHTA and CDR2 FQGTGA. This CDR3 comprises 16 residues. With 4 bases clipped from V and 5 bases from J, the junction kept 9 bases outside the gene matches. The CDR3 is CASSSAGGPGVDTQYF. The CDR3 DNA reads as TGTGCCAGCAGCTCAGCGGGAGGGCCGGGGGTAGATACGCAGTATTTT.

The chain links TRBV7-9 to TRBJ1-6; the match to TRBD1 covers 7 bases. Germline V gene lookup returns CDR1 SEHNR and CDR2 FQNEAQ (reference sequence). The CDR3 is 15 amino acids. J was trimmed by 4 bases and V by 5 bases; bases with no gene match: 5. In nucleotides, the CDR3 is TGTGCCAGCAGCCCGCAGGGGGTTTATAATTCACCCCTCCACTTT. Its translation: CASSPQGVYNSPLHF.

This chain uses TRBV6-4 with TRBJ1-6; D not certain. The germline gives CDR1 MRHNA, CDR2 SNTAGT. The CDR3 loop spans 15 amino acids. The ends were cut back, 6 bases at V and 6 bases at J, with 15 bases in the middle. CDR3 DNA: TGTGCCAGCAGAAGGGAGGCCGCGGGTAATTCACCCCTCCACTTT. Residues: CASRREAAGNSPLHF.

Only a few counts were recorded for this clone. The J gene is TRBJ2-7, the V gene TRBV5-4, with 10 bases aligning to TRBD1. V lost 0 bases and J lost 3; bases outside the gene matches: 6. In germline, CDR1 is SGHNT, CDR2 YYREEE (reference sequence). This CDR3 has 16 amino acids. CDR3 in amino acids: CASSLAGGQGDYEQYF. The CDR3 DNA follows: TGTGCCAGCAGCTTGGCCGGAGGACAGGGGGACTACGAGCAGTACTTC.

This clone was observed a handful of times. The chain links TRBV29-1 to TRBJ2-3; D remains unclear. V lost 4 bases and J lost 0, with 8 bases in between. Germline assignment: CDR1 SQVTM and CDR2 ANQGSEA. The CDR3 runs to 13 residues. This CDR3 reads CSVVPPSTDTQYF. Here the CDR3 DNA reads TGCAGCGTTGTTCCCCCTAGCACAGATACGCAGTATTTT.

This clone was recorded only once. The V gene is TRBV5-1, the J gene TRBJ2-5; 10 nucleotides align to TRBD1. CDR3 length: 14 amino acids. Trimming removed 7 bases from V and 6 bases from J; junction bases left unmatched: 9. The germline V gene has CDR1 SGHRS and CDR2 YFSETQ. The CDR3: CASSDRGRGKTQYF. CDR3 nucleotide sequence: TGCGCCAGCTCTGACAGGGGGCGCGGGAAGACCCAGTACTTC. The full variable domain, rest sourced from reference TRBV5-1 and TRBJ2-5, is KAGVTQTPRYLIKTRGQQVTLSCSPISGHRSVSWYQQTPGQGLQFLFEYFSETQRNKGNFPGRFSGRQFSNSRSEMNVSTLELGDSALYLCASSDRGRGKTQYFGPGTRLLVL.

This clone was seen just once. The V call is TRBV6-5, the J call TRBJ2-7; D not resolved. The V gene lost 6 bases and the J gene lost 4 bases, with 7 bases spanning the gap. Germline assignment: CDR1 MNHEY and CDR2 SVGAGI. The CDR3 loop spans 11 amino acids. The CDR3: CASSRDYEQYF. CDR3 DNA: TGTGCCAGCAGCCGCGATTACGAGCAGTACTTC.

This clone was counted a few times. This rearrangement joins TRBV10-3 to TRBJ1-1, with 10 positions matching TRBD1. Germline assignment: CDR1 ENHRY and CDR2 SYGVKD. This CDR3 comprises 14 residues. J lost 5 bases, V lost 5 bases, and 5 bases had no gene match. The CDR3 spells CAISPGTGETEAFF. The CDR3 bases are TGTGCCATCAGTCCCGGGACAGGGGAAACTGAAGCTTTCTTT.

The chain recombines TRBV7-2 with TRBJ2-7, with D perhaps TRBD2 (6 bases). V gave up 8 bases and J gave up 3 bases, with 14 bases separating them. The CDR3 length is 13 residues. Germline CDR1 and CDR2: SGHTA and FQGNSA. The CDR3 spells CASQQAGVYEQYF. CDR3 nucleotides: TGTGCCAGCCAGCAAGCGGGTGTCTACGAGCAGTACTTC.

The J gene is TRBJ2-7, the V gene TRBV27; D is unclear. This CDR3 region has 14 residues. V shed 3 bases and J shed 3 bases, with 12 bases lying between them. Germline V gives CDR1 MNHEY, CDR2 SMNVEV (reference sequence). In nucleotides, the CDR3 is TGTGCCAGCAGTTTTTCCCCCGCGATCTACGAGCAGTACTTC. Its protein is CASSFSPAIYEQYF.

The chain is built from TRBV15 and TRBJ2-3; unclear D gene. The CDR3 has 13 amino acids. Germline V CDR1 and CDR2: LNHNV, YYDKDF (reference sequence). Trimming removed 4 bases from V and 7 bases from J, with 12 bases in between. CDR3 sequence: CATSTRDSHTQYF. CDR3 in DNA: TGTGCCACCAGCACGAGAGATAGCCATACGCAGTATTTT. Looking up the rest from reference TRBV15 and TRBJ2-3 gives the full variable domain: DAMVIQNPRYQVTQFGKPVTLSCSQTLNHNVMYWYQQKSSQAPKLLFHYYDKDFNNEADTPDNFQSRRPNTSFCFLDIRSPGLGDTAMYLCATSTRDSHTQYFGPGTRLTVL.

The J gene is TRBJ2-5, the V gene TRBV11-2; TRBD1 matches at 7 bases. The CDR3 is 15 amino acids. V lost 5 bases and J lost 1; bases outside the gene matches: 7. Germline V gene lookup returns CDR1 SGHAT and CDR2 FQNNGV. The CDR3 reads CASSLPGTAQETQYF. CDR3 coding DNA: TGTGCCAGCAGCCTACCTGGGACAGCCCAAGAGACCCAGTACTTC.

This clone was counted a few times. The chain combines TRBV6-4 with TRBJ2-1, with a possible D match to TRBD2 (6 bases). V was trimmed by 3 bases and J by 4 bases, leaving 16 bases between them. CDR1 is MRHNA and CDR2 is SNTAGT in the germline V gene. The CDR3 is 16 residues long. The CDR3 nucleotides are TGTGCCAGCAGTGATTCGGGCGGAGGGGTTTACAATGAGCAGTTCTTC. It specifies CASSDSGGGVYNEQFF.

This clone was seen a few times. The chain carries TRBV10-3 and TRBJ2-7; perhaps TRBD2 as D (6 bases). V was trimmed by 10 bases and J by 0 bases, leaving 13 bases between them. This CDR3 has 13 residues. Germline CDR1 is ENHRY and CDR2 is SYGVKD. The CDR3 is CATTSNVSYEQYF. CDR3 DNA: TGTGCCACCACTAGCAACGTCTCCTACGAGCAGTACTTC.

The chain employs TRBV5-1 and TRBJ2-5; TRBD1 matches 8 bases. Per germline, CDR1 SGHRS and CDR2 YFSETQ. V lost 0 bases to trimming and J lost 2 bases; unmatched junction nucleotides: 9. The CDR3 totals 17 residues. The CDR3 region is CASSLVLRGPEQETQYF. The CDR3 DNA is TGCGCCAGCAGCTTGGTCCTCAGGGGGCCGGAACAAGAGACCCAGTACTTC.

The J gene is TRBJ2-1, the V gene TRBV7-8, with 15 bases lining up with TRBD2. From germline, CDR1 is SGHVS and CDR2 FQNEAQ. Losses at the gene ends were 5 bases for V and 15 bases for J; bases not matched to a gene: 11. This CDR3 is 15 amino acids long. The CDR3, as DNA: TGTGCCAGCAGCCTGTACGGACTAGCGGGAGGGCCGGGGTTCTTC. It is translated as CASSLYGLAGGPGFF. Full variable domain (rest looked up from reference TRBV7-8 and TRBJ2-1): GAGVSQSPRYKVAKRGQDVALRCDPISGHVSLFWYQQALGQGPEFLTYFQNEAQLDKSGLPSDRFFAERPEGSVSTLKIQRTQQEDSAVYLCASSLYGLAGGPGFFGPGTRLTVL.

This clone has more than one count but fewer than ten. J is TRBJ1-1 and V is TRBV13; 7 nucleotides match TRBD1. The V gene end was trimmed by 6 bases and the J gene end by 10 bases; junction bases not matched to a gene: 8. This CDR3 comprises 12 residues. Per the germline V gene, CDR1 is PRHDT and CDR2 is FYEKMQ (reference sequence). DNA of the CDR3: TGTGCCAGCAGACGCGGGACAGCGGGAGCTTTCTTT. Translated, it gives CASRRGTAGAFF.